Described below is a single T cell receptor (beta chain) sequence and its context. Other nucleotide sequences from this sample produce the same CDR3. This sample is drawn from a study of T cell responses to AZD1222 COVID-19 vaccine. Clones were read by immunoSEQ multiplex PCR, and TCRdb kept only the in-frame ones, dropping some. Of around 120,000 clones detected, roughly 87% appear once; the ten largest clones hold just under 10%. The clonotype originates from an adult in good health. The sample consisted of peripheral blood, taken on day 0 of AZD1222 vaccination.

Written as DNA, the CDR3 is TGTGCCAGCAGCTTGGCCCAGGGCTACGAGCAGTACTTC. It encodes CASSLAQGYEQYF. The J gene is TRBJ2-7, the V gene TRBV5-4, with D maybe TRBD1 (5 bases). The CDR3 spans 13 residues. The V end was cut by 0 bases, the J end by 3 bases, with 7 bases between. The germline CDR1 and CDR2 sequences are SGHNT and YYREEE (reference sequence).